The clone carrying this T cell receptor (beta chain) has only a few counts. Its target is unknown. Carrying unique molecular identifiers, the cDNA also gained a universal primer site through template switching. One entry per CDR3 protein, called by TCRdb with MiXCR from the 5' RACE reads. The data hold more than 400,000 distinct CDR3 sequences, with roughly 15% observed a single time. Germline V gene lookup returns CDR1 SQVTM and CDR2 ANQGSEA. The CDR3 spans 15 residues. The V gene end was trimmed by 7 bases and the J gene end by 4 bases; junction bases not matched to a gene: 9. The data derive from a study of identical twins. Overall study findings and caveats: Monozygotic twin pairs showed more out-of-frame TCR alpha sharing than models estimated. For cord blood, abundant beta clonotypes had fewer insertions, unlike memory repertoires, which showed none.

Healthy Caucasian donors formed the entire cohort. This same sample was also taken into another study, of yellow fever vaccine responses in identical twins.

What was sequenced was CD4+ T cells sorted from blood. The origin of this receptor is a woman aged 18-35 years in good health. This sequence joins TRBV29-1 and TRBJ2-3, with 12 nucleotides matching TRBD2. CDR3 in DNA: TGCAGCGCTCTCCGACTAGCGGGAGCCCCAGATACGCAGTATTTT. This codes for CSALRLAGAPDTQYF.